The subject of this entry is one T cell receptor (beta chain). This sample is drawn from a study of long-term antiretroviral therapy in people with HIV. Two or more post-ART PBMC samples, plus at least one pre-ART sample, were available for each donor. immunoSEQ v3.0 was run at survey level. TCRdb keeps only in-frame clones here, not all; method: immunoSEQ multiplex PCR. The data show roughly 25,000 clones, roughly 84% seen once. Trimming pared 1 base from V and 0 bases from J, leaving 7 bases between. The CDR3 runs 14 residues. CDR1 SGHTA and CDR2 FQGNSA come from the germline V gene. V and J are TRBV7-2 and TRBJ2-7; no clear D gene. Sequencing was performed on unsorted PBMCs, taken 3 years after starting antiretroviral therapy. The TCR originated in a man aged 50-59 years with HIV. In DNA form, the CDR3 reads TGTGCCAGCAGCTTAGTGACCAACTCCTACGAGCAGTACTTC. Translation gives CASSLVTNSYEQYF.